This T cell receptor (beta chain) came from a study of PD-1 blockade in classical Hodgkin lymphoma. The time point here: newly diagnosed, previously untreated cHL patient sample. Some clones are missing from TCRdb's copy, which holds only in-frame ones; the method was immunoSEQ multiplex PCR. The sample consists of 70,000 or so clones, nearly 95% of them appearing once. The sample comprised peripheral blood mononuclear cells (PBMCs). This sequence was found in a human donor with classical Hodgkin lymphoma.

CDR3 DNA: TGTGCCAGCAGTTCCCTCGGACAGGGGCAATCTTTCTTT. Amino acid sequence: CASSSLGQGQSFF. This sequence joins TRBV6-6 and TRBJ1-1; 9 nucleotides match TRBD1. This CDR3 has 13 amino acids. Trimming at V came to 4 bases and at J to 12 bases, leaving 9 bases not matched to a gene. Germline values: CDR1 MNHNY, CDR2 SVGAGI (reference sequence).